This T cell receptor beta chain was obtained from a study of shared clonotypes between healthy human individuals. Study in general: Each donor contributed plates that comprised three CD4 naive, three CD4 memory, two CD8 naive and one CD8 memory.

CDR3 length: 15 amino acids. Germline V gives CDR1 SGHTA, CDR2 FQGNSA. After removal of 5 bases from V and 3 bases from J, the junction contained 7 bases not matched to a gene. Whole-study results and caveats: Naive CD4 clonotypes overlapped across several donors at around 4.8%.

The method was immunoSEQ multiplex PCR; TCRdb's version includes in-frame clones alone and lacks a portion of them. Among about 2 million clones listed, about 95% were seen once. A remark on this clone: Its antigen is still unknown.

CD8 cells regarded as naive lacked CD45RO, were positively chosen for CCR7, and omitted terminally differentiated effector memory CD45RA+ cells. Only Caucasian adults living in Nashville, Tennessee served as donors. Sequences were obtained from naive CD8+ T cells sorted from blood. This sequence joins TRBV7-2 and TRBJ2-3; the match to TRBD2 covers 8 bases. This receptor was obtained from a man younger than 35 in good health. CDR3 sequence reads: CASSPMTGGTDTQYF. The CDR3 nucleotides read TGTGCCAGCAGCCCGATGACGGGGGGGACAGATACGCAGTATTTT.